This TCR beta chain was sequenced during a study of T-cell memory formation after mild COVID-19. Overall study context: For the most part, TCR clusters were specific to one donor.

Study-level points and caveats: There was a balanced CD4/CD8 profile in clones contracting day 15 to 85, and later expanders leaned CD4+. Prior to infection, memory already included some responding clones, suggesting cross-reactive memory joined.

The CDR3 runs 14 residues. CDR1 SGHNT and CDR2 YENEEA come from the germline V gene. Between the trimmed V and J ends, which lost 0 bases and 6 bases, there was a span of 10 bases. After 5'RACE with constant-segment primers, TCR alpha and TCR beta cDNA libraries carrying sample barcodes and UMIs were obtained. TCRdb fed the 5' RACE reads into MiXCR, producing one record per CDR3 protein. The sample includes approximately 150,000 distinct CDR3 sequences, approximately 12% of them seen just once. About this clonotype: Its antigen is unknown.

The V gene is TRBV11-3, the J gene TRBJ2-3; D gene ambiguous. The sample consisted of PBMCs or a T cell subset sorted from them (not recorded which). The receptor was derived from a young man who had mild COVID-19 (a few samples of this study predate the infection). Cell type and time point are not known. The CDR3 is CASSLDPVGDTQYF. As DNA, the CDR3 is TGTGCCAGCAGCTTAGATCCTGTGGGGGATACGCAGTATTTT.